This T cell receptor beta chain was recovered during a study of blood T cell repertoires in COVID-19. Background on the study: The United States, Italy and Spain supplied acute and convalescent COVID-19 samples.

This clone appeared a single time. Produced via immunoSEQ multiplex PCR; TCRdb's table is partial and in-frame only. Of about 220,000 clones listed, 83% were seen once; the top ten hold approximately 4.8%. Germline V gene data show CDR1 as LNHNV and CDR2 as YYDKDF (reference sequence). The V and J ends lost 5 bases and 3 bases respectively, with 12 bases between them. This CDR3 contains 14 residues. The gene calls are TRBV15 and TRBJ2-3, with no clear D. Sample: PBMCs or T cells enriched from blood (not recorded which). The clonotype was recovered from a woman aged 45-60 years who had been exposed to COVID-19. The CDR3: CATSHLGTTDTQYF. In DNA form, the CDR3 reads TGTGCCACCAGCCACCTGGGCACGACAGATACGCAGTATTTT.